This TCR beta chain was recorded in a study of cytomegalovirus exposure and HLA in healthy donors. Study-level findings and limits: An analysis that was carried out later associated 15,000 to 20,000 TCR beta sequences with HLA alleles at 0.05 false discovery rate. A later analysis revealed that TCR association rates differed between HLA loci, peaking at DRB1 and bottoming out at HLA-C. According to the study, some 160 TCR beta chains were cytomegalovirus-associated.

With regard to this clone: Its target is not known.

The study ran its PCR with 60 Vbeta and 13 Jbeta primers. Original data processing: In a later analysis, some 80 million unique TCR beta chains included roughly 11 million shared by two or more donors. Data came from immunoSEQ multiplex PCR; TCRdb stores just in-frame clones and leaves some out. V, J and clone size derive from that table, while D and trimming were established from the DNA sequence. The table lists about 150,000 clones, over 80% of them singletons. This TCR was sampled from a woman aged 25 to 39 in good health and CMV-seronegative. The sample consisted of PBMCs.

The CDR3 DNA is TGTGCCAGCAGCGTAGGAGACTCCCGAACCGAGCAGTACTTC. Protein sequence: CASSVGDSRTEQYF. This chain connects TRBV9 to TRBJ2-7; D unclear. Germline V gives CDR1 SGDLS, CDR2 YYNGEE. Trimming took off 0 bases at V and 6 bases at J, with 13 bases between the two ends. CDR3 length: 14 amino acids.